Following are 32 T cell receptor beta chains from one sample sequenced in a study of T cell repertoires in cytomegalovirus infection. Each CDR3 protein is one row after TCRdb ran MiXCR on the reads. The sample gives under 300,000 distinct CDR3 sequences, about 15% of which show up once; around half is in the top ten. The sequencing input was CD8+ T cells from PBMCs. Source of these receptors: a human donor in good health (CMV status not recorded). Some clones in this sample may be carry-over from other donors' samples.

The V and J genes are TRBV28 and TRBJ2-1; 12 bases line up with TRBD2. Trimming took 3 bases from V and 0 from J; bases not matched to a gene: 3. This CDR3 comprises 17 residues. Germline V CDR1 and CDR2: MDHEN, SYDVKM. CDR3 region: CASSFGLAGLSYNEQFF. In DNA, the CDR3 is TGTGCCAGCAGTTTCGGACTAGCGGGGCTCTCCTACAATGAGCAGTTCTTC. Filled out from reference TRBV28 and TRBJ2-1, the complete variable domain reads DVKVTQSSRYLVKRTGEKVFLECVQDMDHENMFWYRQDPGLGLRLIYFSYDVKMKEKGDIPEGYSVSREKKERFSLILESASTNQTSMYLCASSFGLAGLSYNEQFFGPGTRLTVL.

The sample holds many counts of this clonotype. CDR3 bases: TGTGCCAGCAGTGTAAATTTTGGAAACACCATATATTTT. Protein product: CASSVNFGNTIYF. The chain carries TRBV7-2 and TRBJ1-3; D gene uncertain. CDR1 is SGHTA, CDR2 FQGNSA, per germline. The CDR3 has 13 amino acids. With 6 bases removed from V and 3 bases from J, the gap between germline ends came to 9 bases. Full variable domain (missing parts from reference TRBV7-2 and TRBJ1-3): GAGVSQSPSNKVTEKGKDVELRCDPISGHTALYWYRQSLGQGLEFLIYFQGNSAPDKSGLPSDRFSAERTGGSVSTLTIQRTQQEDSAVYLCASSVNFGNTIYFGEGSWLTVV.

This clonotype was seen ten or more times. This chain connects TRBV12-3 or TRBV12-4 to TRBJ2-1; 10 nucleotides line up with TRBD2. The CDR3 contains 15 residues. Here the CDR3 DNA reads TGTGTCAGTAGCGGGGGGACGAGCTCCTACAATGAGCAGTTCTTC. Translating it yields CVSSGGTSSYNEQFF.

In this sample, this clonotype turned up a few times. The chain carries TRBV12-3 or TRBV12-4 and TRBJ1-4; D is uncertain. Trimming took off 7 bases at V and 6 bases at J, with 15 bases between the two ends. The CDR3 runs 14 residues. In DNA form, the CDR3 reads TGTGCCAGCACCAAGTCCGGGGATTATGAAAAACTGTTTTTT. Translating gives CASTKSGDYEKLFF.

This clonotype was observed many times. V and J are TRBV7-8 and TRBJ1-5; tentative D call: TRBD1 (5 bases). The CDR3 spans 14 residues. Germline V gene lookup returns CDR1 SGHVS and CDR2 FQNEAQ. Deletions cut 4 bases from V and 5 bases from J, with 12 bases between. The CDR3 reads CASSSDSVYQPQHF. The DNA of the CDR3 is TGTGCCAGCAGCTCAGACAGTGTCTATCAGCCCCAGCATTTT.

The CDR3 here is CASSLEDEGAHEQYF. In DNA form, the CDR3 reads TGTGCCAGCAGCTTAGAAGATGAGGGCGCGCACGAGCAGTACTTC. V gene TRBV7-4 combines with J gene TRBJ2-7; tentatively, D is TRBD2 (5 bases). The V end was cut by 1 base, the J end by 5 bases, with 15 bases between. The germline V gene has CDR1 SGHVT and CDR2 SQSDAQ. This CDR3 region has 15 residues.

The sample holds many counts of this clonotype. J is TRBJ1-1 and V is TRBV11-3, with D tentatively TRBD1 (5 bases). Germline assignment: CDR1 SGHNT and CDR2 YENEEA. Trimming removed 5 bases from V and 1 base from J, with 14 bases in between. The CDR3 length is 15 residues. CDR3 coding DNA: TGTGCCAGCAGCCCCCTGGGCCAGGGGAACACTGAAGCTTTCTTT. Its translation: CASSPLGQGNTEAFF.

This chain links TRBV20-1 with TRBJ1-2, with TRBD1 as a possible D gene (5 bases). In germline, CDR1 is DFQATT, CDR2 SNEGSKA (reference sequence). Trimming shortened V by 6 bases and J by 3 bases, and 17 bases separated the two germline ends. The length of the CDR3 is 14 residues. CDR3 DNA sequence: TGCAGTGCGAGCCGGGGGACGGGGGACTATGGCTACACCTTC. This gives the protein CSASRGTGDYGYTF.

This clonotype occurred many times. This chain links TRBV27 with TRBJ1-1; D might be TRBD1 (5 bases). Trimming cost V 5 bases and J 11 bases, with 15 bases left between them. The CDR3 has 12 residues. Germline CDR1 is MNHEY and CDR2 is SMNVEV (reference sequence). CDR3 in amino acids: CASSQKGEAAFF. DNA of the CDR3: TGTGCCAGCAGTCAAAAAGGGGAAGCGGCTTTCTTT.

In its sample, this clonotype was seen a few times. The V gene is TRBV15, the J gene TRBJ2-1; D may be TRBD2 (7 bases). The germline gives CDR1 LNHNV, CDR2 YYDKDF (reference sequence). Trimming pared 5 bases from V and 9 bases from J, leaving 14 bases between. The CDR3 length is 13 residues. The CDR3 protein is CATSLGAGAEQFF. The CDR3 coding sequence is TGTGCCACCAGCCTGGGGGCGGGGGCTGAGCAGTTCTTC.

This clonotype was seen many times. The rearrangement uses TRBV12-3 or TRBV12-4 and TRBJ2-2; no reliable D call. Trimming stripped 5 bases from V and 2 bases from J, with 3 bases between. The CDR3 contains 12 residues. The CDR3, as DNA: TGTGCCAGCAGTGACAACACCGGGGAGCTGTTTTTT. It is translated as CASSDNTGELFF.

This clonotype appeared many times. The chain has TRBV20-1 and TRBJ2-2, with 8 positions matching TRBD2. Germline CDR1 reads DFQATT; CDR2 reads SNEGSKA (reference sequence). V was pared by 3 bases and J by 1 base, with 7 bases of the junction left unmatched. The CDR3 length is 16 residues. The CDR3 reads CSARIFAGGNTGELFF. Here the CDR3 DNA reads TGCAGTGCTAGGATTTTTGCGGGGGGGAACACCGGGGAGCTGTTTTTT.

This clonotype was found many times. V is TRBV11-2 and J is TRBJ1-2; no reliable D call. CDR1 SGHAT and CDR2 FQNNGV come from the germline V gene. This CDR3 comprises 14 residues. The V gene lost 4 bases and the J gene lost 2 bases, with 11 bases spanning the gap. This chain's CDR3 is CASSSPDLNYGYTF. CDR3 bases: TGTGCCAGCAGCTCCCCCGATCTGAACTATGGCTACACCTTC.

CDR3 in amino acids: CASGRDRERGTDTQYF. CDR3 DNA sequence: TGTGCCAGCGGTAGGGACAGGGAGCGAGGCACAGATACGCAGTATTTT. V and J are TRBV2 and TRBJ2-3; TRBD1 agrees at 9 bases. This CDR3 has 16 amino acids. Trimming took 8 bases from V and 1 from J; bases not matched to a gene: 10. CDR1 is SNHLY and CDR2 is FYNNEI in the germline V gene.

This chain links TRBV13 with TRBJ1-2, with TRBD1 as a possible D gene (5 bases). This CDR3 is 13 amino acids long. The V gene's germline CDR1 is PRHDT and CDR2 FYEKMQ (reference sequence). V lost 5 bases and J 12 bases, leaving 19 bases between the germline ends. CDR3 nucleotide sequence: TGTGCCAGCAGCCGGGCAGGGTCTGAAGAGGACACCTTC. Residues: CASSRAGSEEDTF.

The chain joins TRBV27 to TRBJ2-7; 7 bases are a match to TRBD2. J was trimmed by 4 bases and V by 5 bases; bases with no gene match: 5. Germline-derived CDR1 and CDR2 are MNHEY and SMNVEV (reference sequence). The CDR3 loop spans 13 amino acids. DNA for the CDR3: TGTGCCAGCAGTCAGGGAGGGATGTACGAGCAGTACTTC. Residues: CASSQGGMYEQYF.

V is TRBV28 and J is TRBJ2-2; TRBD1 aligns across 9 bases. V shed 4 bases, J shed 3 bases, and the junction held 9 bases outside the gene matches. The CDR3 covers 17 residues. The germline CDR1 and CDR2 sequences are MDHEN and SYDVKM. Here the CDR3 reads CASSWGNRGLDTGELFF. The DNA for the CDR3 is TGTGCCAGCAGTTGGGGGAACAGGGGGCTGGACACCGGGGAGCTGTTTTTT.

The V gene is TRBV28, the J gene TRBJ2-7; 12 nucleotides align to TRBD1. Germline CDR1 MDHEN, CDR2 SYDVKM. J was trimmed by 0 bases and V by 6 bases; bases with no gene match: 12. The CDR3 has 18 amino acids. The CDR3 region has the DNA TGTGCCAGCAGCTCAACGACCGGGACAGGGGGCTTCTCCTACGAGCAGTACTTC. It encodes CASSSTTGTGGFSYEQYF.

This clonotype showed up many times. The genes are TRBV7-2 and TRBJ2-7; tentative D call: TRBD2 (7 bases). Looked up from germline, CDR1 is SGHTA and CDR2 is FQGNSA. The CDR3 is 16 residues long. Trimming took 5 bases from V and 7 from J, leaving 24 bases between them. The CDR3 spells CASSPSRGRGPEEQYF. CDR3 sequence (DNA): TGTGCCAGCAGCCCGAGCCGCGGGCGGGGGCCCGAGGAGCAGTACTTC.

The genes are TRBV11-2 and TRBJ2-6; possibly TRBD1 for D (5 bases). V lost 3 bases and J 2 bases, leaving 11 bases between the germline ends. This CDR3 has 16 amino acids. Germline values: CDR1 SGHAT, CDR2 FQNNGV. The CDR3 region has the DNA TGTGCCAGCAGCTTTACCAGGGATACTGGGGCCAACGTCCTGACTTTC. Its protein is CASSFTRDTGANVLTF.

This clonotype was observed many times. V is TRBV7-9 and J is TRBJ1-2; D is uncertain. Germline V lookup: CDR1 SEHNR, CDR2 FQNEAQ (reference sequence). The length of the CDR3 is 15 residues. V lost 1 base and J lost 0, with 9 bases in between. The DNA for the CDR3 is TGTGCCAGCAGCTTAGGGGCTCTACCTAACTATGGCTACACCTTC. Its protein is CASSLGALPNYGYTF. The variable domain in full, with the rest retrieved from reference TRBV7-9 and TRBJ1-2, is DTGVSQNPRHKITKRGQNVTFRCDPISEHNRLYWYRQTLGQGPEFLTYFQNEAQLEKSRLLSDRFSAERPKGSFSTLEIQRTEQGDSAMYLCASSLGALPNYGYTFGSGTRLTVV.

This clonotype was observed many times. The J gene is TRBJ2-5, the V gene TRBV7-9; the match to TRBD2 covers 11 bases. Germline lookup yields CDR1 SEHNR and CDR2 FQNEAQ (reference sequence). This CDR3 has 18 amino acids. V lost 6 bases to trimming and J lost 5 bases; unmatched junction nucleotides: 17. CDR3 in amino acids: CASSRMTSGEPFEETQYF. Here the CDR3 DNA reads TGTGCCAGCAGTCGGATGACTAGCGGGGAGCCCTTCGAGGAGACCCAGTACTTC. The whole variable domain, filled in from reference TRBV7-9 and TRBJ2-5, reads DTGVSQNPRHKITKRGQNVTFRCDPISEHNRLYWYRQTLGQGPEFLTYFQNEAQLEKSRLLSDRFSAERPKGSFSTLEIQRTEQGDSAMYLCASSRMTSGEPFEETQYFGPGTRLLVL.

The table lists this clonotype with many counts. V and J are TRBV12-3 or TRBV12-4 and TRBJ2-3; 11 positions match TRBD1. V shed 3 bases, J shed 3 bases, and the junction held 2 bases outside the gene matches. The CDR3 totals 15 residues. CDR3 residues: CASSFGTGGTDTQYF. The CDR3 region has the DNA TGTGCCAGCAGTTTTGGGACAGGGGGAACAGATACGCAGTATTTT.

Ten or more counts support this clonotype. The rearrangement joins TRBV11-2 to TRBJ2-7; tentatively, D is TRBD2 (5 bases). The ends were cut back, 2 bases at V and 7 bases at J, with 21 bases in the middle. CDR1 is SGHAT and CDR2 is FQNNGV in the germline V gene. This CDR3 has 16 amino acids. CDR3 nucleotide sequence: TGTGCCAGCAGCTTAAATCCCTCGGGGTCCGGAGAAGAGCAGTACTTC. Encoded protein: CASSLNPSGSGEEQYF.

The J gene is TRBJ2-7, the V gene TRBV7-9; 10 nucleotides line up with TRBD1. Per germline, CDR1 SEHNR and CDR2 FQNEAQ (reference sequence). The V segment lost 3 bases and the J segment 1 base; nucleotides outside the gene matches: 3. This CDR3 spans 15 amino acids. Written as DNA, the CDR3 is TGTGCCAGCAGCTTTCCGGGACAGGGGTCCTACGAGCAGTACTTC. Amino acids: CASSFPGQGSYEQYF.

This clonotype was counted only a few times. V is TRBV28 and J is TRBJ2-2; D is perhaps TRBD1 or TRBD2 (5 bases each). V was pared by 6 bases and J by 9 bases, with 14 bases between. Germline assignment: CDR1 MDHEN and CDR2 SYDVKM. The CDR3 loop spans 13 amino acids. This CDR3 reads CASSGGGEWELFF. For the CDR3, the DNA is TGTGCCAGCAGCGGTGGGGGAGAATGGGAGCTGTTTTTT. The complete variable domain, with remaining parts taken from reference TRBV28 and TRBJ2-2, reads DVKVTQSSRYLVKRTGEKVFLECVQDMDHENMFWYRQDPGLGLRLIYFSYDVKMKEKGDIPEGYSVSREKKERFSLILESASTNQTSMYLCASSGGGEWELFFGEGSRLTVL.

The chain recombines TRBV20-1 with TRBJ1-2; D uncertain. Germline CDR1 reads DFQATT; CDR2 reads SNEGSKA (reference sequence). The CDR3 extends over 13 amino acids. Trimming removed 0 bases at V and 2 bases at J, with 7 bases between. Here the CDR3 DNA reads TGCAGTGCTAGAGAGGACGGAAACTATGGCTACACCTTC. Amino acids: CSAREDGNYGYTF.

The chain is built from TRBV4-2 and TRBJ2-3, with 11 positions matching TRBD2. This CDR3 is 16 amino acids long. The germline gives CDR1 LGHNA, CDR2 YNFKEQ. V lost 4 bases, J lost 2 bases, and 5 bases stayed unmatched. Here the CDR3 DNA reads TGTGCCAGCAGCCGAGTGACTAGCGGGGACACAGATACGCAGTATTTT. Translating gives CASSRVTSGDTDTQYF.

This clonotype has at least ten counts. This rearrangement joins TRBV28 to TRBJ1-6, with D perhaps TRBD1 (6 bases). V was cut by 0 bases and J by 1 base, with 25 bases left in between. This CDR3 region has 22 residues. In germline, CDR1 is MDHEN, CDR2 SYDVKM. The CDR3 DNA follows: TGTGCCAGCAGTTTATGGTACGGGGGCATAACAGGGATAGGATCCTATAATTCACCCCTCCACTTT. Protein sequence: CASSLWYGGITGIGSYNSPLHF.

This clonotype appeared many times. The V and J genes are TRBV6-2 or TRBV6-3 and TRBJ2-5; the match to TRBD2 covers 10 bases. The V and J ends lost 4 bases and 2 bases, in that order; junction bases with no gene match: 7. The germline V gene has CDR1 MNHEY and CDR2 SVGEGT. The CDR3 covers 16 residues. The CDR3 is CASSSELAGRQETQYF. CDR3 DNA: TGTGCCAGCAGTTCGGAACTAGCGGGGCGTCAAGAGACCCAGTACTTC.

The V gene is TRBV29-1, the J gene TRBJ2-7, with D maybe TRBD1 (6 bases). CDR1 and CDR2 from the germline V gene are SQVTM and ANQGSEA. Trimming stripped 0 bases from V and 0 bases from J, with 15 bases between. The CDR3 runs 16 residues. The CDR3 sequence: CSVEDHRDTDSYEQYF. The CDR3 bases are TGCAGCGTTGAAGATCACCGGGACACTGACTCCTACGAGCAGTACTTC.

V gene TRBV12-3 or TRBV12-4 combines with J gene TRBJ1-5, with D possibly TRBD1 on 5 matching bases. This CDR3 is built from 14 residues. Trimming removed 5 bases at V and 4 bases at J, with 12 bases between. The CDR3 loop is CASSLETANQPQHF. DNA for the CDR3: TGTGCCAGCAGTCTGGAGACAGCAAATCAGCCCCAGCATTTT.